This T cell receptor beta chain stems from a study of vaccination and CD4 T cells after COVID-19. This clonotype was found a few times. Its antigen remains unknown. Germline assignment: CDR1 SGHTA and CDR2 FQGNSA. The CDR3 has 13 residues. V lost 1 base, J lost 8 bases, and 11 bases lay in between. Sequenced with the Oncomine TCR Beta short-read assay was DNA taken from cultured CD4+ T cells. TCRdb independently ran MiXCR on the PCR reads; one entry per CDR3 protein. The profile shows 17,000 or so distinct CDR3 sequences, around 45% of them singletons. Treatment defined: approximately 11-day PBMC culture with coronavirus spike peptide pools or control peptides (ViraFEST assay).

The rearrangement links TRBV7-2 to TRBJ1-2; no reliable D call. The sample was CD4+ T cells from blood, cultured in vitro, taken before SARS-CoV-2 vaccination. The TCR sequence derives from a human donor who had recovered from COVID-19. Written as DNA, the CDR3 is TGTGCCAGCAGCTTAGGTACTCGGCGCGGCTACACCTTC. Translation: CASSLGTRRGYTF. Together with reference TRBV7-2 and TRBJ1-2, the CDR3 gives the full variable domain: GAGVSQSPSNKVTEKGKDVELRCDPISGHTALYWYRQSLGQGLEFLIYFQGNSAPDKSGLPSDRFSAERTGGSVSTLTIQRTQQEDSAVYLCASSLGTRRGYTFGSGTRLTVV.